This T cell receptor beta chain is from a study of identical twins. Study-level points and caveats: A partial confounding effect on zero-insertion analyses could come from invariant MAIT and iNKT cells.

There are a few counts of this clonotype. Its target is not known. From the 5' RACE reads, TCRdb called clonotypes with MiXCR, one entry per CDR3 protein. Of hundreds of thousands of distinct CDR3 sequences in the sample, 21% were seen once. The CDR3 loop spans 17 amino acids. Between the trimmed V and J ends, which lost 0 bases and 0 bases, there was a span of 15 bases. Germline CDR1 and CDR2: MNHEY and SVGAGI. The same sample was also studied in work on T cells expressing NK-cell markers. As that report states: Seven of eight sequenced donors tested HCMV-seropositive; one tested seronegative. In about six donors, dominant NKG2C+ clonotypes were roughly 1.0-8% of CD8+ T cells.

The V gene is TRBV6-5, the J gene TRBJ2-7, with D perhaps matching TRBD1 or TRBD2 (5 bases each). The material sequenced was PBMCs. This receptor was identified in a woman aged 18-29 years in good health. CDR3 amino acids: CASSYSIRGESSYEQYF. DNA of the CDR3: TGTGCCAGCAGTTACTCTATACGGGGCGAGAGCTCCTACGAGCAGTACTTC.